This T cell receptor (beta chain) was obtained from a study of molecular identifiers for immune sequencing clone quantification. This CDR3 is 17 amino acids long. Trimming stripped 2 bases from V and 0 bases from J, with 13 bases between. Germline CDR1 MNHEY, CDR2 SVGAGI. This clonotype has a handful of counts. TCRdb passed the PCR reads through MiXCR, listing each CDR3 protein once. The sample shows about 500,000 distinct CDR3 sequences, under 30% of them seen only once. The TCR was taken from a human donor in good health. Some libraries in this study had Jurkat cell RNA spiked in. This chain joins TRBV6-5 and TRBJ2-2; D remains unclear. The specimen was naive CD8+ T cells from blood, with Jurkat cell RNA spiked in. Subset described: FACS-sorted CD8+CD4-CCR7+CD45RA+ naive T cells. DNA for the CDR3: TGTGCCAGCAGTTACGATTTTACGGATGCGAACACCGGGGAGCTGTTTTTT. Translation gives CASSYDFTDANTGELFF.